This T cell receptor beta chain stems from a study of T cells in Graves' hyperthyroidism and ophthalmopathy. Regions amplified from RNA transcripts were the TCR beta CDR3 regions. TCR CDR3 underwent first-round RT-PCR with the HTBI primer set. TCRdb reprocessed the multiplex PCR reads with MiXCR, giving one entry per CDR3 protein. The repertoire consists of about 570,000 distinct CDR3 sequences, with around 45% occurring once and the leading ten covering 19%. This clonotype turned up a few times. Trimming removed 2 bases from V and 4 bases from J; junction bases left unmatched: 3. The CDR3 spans 15 residues. CDR1 and CDR2 from the germline V gene are ENHRY and SYGVKD.

This receptor was taken from an adult woman with Graves' disease, either hyperthyroidism or ophthalmopathy (not recorded which). The rearrangement links TRBV10-3 to TRBJ2-5; 11 nucleotides match TRBD2. The sample was peripheral blood or thyroid tissue (not recorded which). CDR3 in amino acids: CAISEEGTSGETQYF. In nucleotides, the CDR3 is TGTGCCATCAGTGAGGAGGGGACTAGCGGAGAGACCCAGTACTTC.